This paragraph reports one TCR beta chain. The clone's antigen remains unknown. No much larger clonotype is one base removed from it; base qualities were not supplied. The data originate from a study of OX40 agonist ivuxolimab in advanced cancers. With regard to the full study: Ivuxolimab was an agonistic, fully human IgG2 monoclonal antibody directed against OX40 (CD134), a costimulatory receptor. In the dose-escalation cohort, approximately 82% of patients were male, and the mean age was 60 years with a range of roughly 20 to 80. The paper covers the monotherapy dose-escalation part of the phase I ivuxolimab trial, which included N ≈ 50 patients. Prior anti-PD-1, anti-PD-L1 or anti-CTLA-4 therapy was permitted, and checkpoint inhibitors had been received by roughly two fifths of dose-escalation patients. Three dose-escalation patients achieved partial responses, one with hepatocellular carcinoma and two with cutaneous melanoma. Intravenous ivuxolimab was administered to patients every 2 weeks at six dose levels: 0.01, 0.1, 0.3, 1.5, 3 and 10 mg/kg. Peripheral TCRbeta sequencing was intended to test whether TCR sequence diversity was altered and clonal T-cell expansion was caused by ivuxolimab. Of the approximately 54 patients in dose escalation, around 19 had hepatocellular carcinoma, some 15 had melanoma, 9 had renal cell carcinoma and 9 had head and neck cancer.

Paper-wide results and their limitations: At doses of 0.1 to 3.0 mg/kg, clonal expansion of both CD4+ and CD8+ blood T cells was observed from baseline to week 6. The antigen specificity of the peripheral T cells that underwent clonal expansion was not determined. Low levels of normalized T-cell clonal expansion were also shown by some nonresponding patients. After ivuxolimab, more expanded clones were found on average in CD8+ T cells than in CD4+ T cells. In the 0.1-3.0 mg/kg groups, partial responders were among the patients with the lowest normalized peripheral clonal expansion, particularly in CD8+ T cells.

Including the terminal cysteine and phenylalanine, the CDR3 comprises 14 residues. The entry retains the CDR3 DNA only, 42 bases that are in frame from base 1. At the junction V is shortened by 7 bases and J by 0 bases; bases outside the gene matches: 7. The germline V gene (reference sequence) gives CDR1 as SGHNT and CDR2 as YYREEE. Patients with autoimmune disease history or receiving systemic immunosuppression were excluded from the trial. In every dose cohort, peripheral blood was drawn for TCR sequencing at baseline, cycle 4 day 1, and cycle 7 day 1. Samples came from an open-label, multicenter, first-in-human phase I dose-escalation trial of ivuxolimab. Adults with locally advanced or metastatic melanoma, renal cell carcinoma, hepatocellular carcinoma or head and neck squamous cell carcinoma were enrolled in the trial. Before TCR sequencing, CD4+ T cells and CD8+ T cells from peripheral blood were sorted into separate populations.

Genomic DNA was isolated from the sorted cells so that the TCRbeta CDR3 region could be sequenced. The immunoSEQ Assay was used to sequence the TCRbeta CDR3 regions. The table comes from immuneACCESS by way of TCRdb, which keeps in-frame sequences with V and J called. Part of the clones is missing from these tables; in studies checked, under half for an unresolved V gene and the rest for unknown reasons. This sample comprises approximately 73,000 clones, 75% to 90% of them detected only once. Approximately 1.3% of the sample comes from the top ten. The V gene is TRBV5-4 and the J gene is TRBJ2-7, and 7 junction bases match TRBD2. The source was CD4+ or CD8+ T cells sorted from blood, collected in a trial of the OX40 agonist ivuxolimab. This sequence originates from an adult with an advanced solid tumor such as melanoma, head and neck, liver or kidney cancer. CDR3 region: CASGRSGGSYEQYF. The sequence in DNA is TGTGCCAGCGGACGCTCGGGGGGCTCCTACGAGCAGTACTTC.